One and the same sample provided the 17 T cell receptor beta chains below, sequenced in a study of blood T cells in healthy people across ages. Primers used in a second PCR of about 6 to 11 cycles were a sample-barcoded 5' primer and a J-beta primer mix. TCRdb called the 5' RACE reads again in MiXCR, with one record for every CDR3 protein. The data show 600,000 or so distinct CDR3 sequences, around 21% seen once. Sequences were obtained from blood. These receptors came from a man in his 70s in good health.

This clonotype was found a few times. For the CDR3, the DNA is TGTGCCAGCAGCTTAGCAGGGATAGAGGAAAAACTGTTTTTT. Protein: CASSLAGIEEKLFF. This sequence joins TRBV7-2 and TRBJ1-4; D is undetermined. V was shortened by 0 bases and J by 8 bases, with 10 bases between the two germline ends. The germline V gene encodes CDR1 SGHTA and CDR2 FQGNSA. CDR3 length equals 14 residues.

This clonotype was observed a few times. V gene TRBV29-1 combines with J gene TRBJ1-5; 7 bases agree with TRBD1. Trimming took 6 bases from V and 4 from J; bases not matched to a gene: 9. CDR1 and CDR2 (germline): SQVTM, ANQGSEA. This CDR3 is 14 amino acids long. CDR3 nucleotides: TGCAGCGTCGCACAGGGGATTGGGAATCAGCCCCAGCATTTT. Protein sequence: CSVAQGIGNQPQHF. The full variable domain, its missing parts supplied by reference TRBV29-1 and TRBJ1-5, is SAVISQKPSRDICQRGTSLTIQCQVDSQVTMMFWYRQQPGQSLTLIATANQGSEATYESGFVIDKFPISRPNLTFSTLTVSNMSPEDSSIYLCSVAQGIGNQPQHFGDGTRLSIL.

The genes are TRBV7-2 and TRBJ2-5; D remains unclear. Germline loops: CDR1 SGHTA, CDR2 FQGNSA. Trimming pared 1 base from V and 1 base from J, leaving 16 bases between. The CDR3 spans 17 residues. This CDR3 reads CASSLVTRPSVQETQYF. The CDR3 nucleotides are TGTGCCAGCAGCTTAGTAACCAGGCCGAGTGTCCAAGAGACCCAGTACTTC.

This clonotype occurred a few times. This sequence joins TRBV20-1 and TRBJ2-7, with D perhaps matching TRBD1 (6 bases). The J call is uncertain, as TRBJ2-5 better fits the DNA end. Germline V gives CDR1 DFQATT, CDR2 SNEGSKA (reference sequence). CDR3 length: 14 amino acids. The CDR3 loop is CSARPDRNQETQYF. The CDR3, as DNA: TGCAGTGCTAGACCTGACAGGAACCAAGAGACCCAGTACTTC.

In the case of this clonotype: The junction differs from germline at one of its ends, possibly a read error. CDR3 sequence: CASSTAGRGVTYEQCF. CDR3 nucleotide sequence: TGTGCCAGCAGCACAGCTGGCAGGGGAGTGACCTACGAGCAGTGCTTC. V is TRBV7-2 and J is TRBJ2-5, with D perhaps TRBD1 (6 bases). The CDR3 is made up of 16 amino acids. In germline, CDR1 is SGHTA, CDR2 FQGNSA.

CDR3 protein: CATSREREGQKAFF. In DNA form, the CDR3 reads TGTGCCACCAGCAGAGAGAGAGAGGGACAGAAAGCTTTCTTT. The chain couples TRBV15 to TRBJ1-1; 7 nucleotides align to TRBD1. CDR3 length: 14 amino acids. Trimming removed 0 bases from V and 9 bases from J; junction bases left unmatched: 7. Per germline, CDR1 LNHNV and CDR2 YYDKDF (reference sequence).

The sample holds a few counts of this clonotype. CDR3 sequence: CSVEGGGPGGYEQYF. CDR3 nucleotides: TGCAGCGTTGAAGGGGGAGGGCCCGGGGGCTACGAGCAGTACTTC. The chain has TRBV29-1 and TRBJ2-7; 7 bases fit TRBD2. CDR1 is SQVTM and CDR2 is ANQGSEA in the germline V gene. The CDR3 extends over 15 amino acids. Trimming at V came to 1 base and at J to 3 bases, leaving 9 bases not matched to a gene.

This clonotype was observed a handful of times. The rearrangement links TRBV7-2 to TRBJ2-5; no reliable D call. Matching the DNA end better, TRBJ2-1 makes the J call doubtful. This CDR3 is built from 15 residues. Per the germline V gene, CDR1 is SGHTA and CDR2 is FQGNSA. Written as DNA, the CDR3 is TGTGCCAGCAGCTTAGGACGTGAAGCCTACAATGAGCAGTTCTTC. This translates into CASSLGREAYNEQFF.

CDR3 region: CASSRTENSNQPQHF. For the CDR3, the DNA is TGTGCCAGCAGTCGGACAGAAAATAGCAATCAGCCCCAGCATTTT. The V call is TRBV28, the J call TRBJ1-5; tentative D call: TRBD1 (6 bases). The V and J ends lost 5 bases and 0 bases respectively, with 11 bases between them. This CDR3 comprises 15 residues. Germline-derived CDR1 and CDR2 are MDHEN and SYDVKM.

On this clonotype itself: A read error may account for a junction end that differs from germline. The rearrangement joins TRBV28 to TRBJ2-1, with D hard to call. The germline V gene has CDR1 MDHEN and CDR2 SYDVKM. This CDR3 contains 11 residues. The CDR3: CASRTYNERFF. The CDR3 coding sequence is TGTGCCAGCAGGACTTACAATGAGCGGTTCTTC.

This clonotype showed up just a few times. CDR3 sequence: CASSQGGEAFF. DNA for the CDR3: TGTGCCAGCAGCCAAGGGGGGGAAGCTTTCTTT. The chain uses TRBV3-1 and TRBJ1-1; tentatively, D is TRBD1 (5 bases). V lost 1 base and J lost 8, with 5 bases in between. CDR3 size: 11 residues. Germline CDR1 reads LGHDT; CDR2 reads YNNKEL (reference sequence).

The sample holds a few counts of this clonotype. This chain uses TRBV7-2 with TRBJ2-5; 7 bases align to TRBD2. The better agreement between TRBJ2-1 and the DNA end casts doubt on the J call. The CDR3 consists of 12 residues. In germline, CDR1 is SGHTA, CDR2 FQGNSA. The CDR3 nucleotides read TGTGCCAGCAGCCGACTAGCCCGTGAGCAGTTCTTC. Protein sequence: CASSRLAREQFF.

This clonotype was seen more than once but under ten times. The DNA for the CDR3 is TGTGCCAGCAGTCTACAACTAGCGGGAGTAGACATTCAGTACTTC. Amino acids: CASSLQLAGVDIQYF. The genes are TRBV6-2 or TRBV6-3 and TRBJ2-4, with 11 positions matching TRBD2. Trimming cost V 5 bases and J 8 bases; bases outside gene matches: 8. This CDR3 has 15 residues. Looked up from germline, CDR1 is MNHEY and CDR2 is SVGEGT.

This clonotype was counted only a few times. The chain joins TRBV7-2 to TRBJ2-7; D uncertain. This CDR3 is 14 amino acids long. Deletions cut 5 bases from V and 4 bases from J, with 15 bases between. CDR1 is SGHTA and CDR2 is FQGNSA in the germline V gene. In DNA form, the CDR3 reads TGTGCCAGCAGCCCTAACTCGGATGTTTACGAGCAGTACTTC. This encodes CASSPNSDVYEQYF.

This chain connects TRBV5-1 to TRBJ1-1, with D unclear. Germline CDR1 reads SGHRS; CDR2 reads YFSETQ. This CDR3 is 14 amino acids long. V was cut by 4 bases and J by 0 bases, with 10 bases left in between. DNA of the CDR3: TGCGCCAGCAGCCCTGACACCTTGAACACTGAAGCTTTCTTT. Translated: CASSPDTLNTEAFF.

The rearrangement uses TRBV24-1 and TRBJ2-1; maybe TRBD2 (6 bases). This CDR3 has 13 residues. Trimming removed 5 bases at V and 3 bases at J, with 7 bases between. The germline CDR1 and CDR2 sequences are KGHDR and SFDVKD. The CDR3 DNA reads TGTGCCACCAGTGCTAGCGACTACAATGAGCAGTTCTTC. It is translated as CATSASDYNEQFF.

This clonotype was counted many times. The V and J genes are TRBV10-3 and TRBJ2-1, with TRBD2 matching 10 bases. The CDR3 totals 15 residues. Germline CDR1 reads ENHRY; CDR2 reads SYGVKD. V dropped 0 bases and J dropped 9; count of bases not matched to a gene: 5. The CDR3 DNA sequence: TGTGCCATCAGTGAGTCGCCTAGCGGGAGTCCTGAGCAGTTCTTC. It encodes CAISESPSGSPEQFF.